The next 22 T cell receptor beta chains were all read from a single sample in a study of blood T cells in healthy people across ages. Next came a second PCR, run for roughly 7 to 12 cycles, which used a sample-barcoded 5' primer along with a J-beta primer mix. Each CDR3 protein gets one entry after TCRdb re-called the 5' RACE reads with MiXCR. The sample includes about 1.4 million distinct CDR3 sequences, roughly 64% of them seen just once. Sequencing was carried out using blood. The receptors were sampled from a man younger than 35 in good health.

This clonotype has just one count. An end of the junction does not agree with germline; a read error may underlie this. The V call is TRBV11-3, the J call TRBJ2-1; D may be TRBD1 or TRBD2 (5 bases each). CDR3 length: 14 residues. CDR1 is SGHNT, CDR2 YENEEA, per germline. CDR3 bases: TGTGCCAGCAGCTTTAGCGCAGGGTACAATGAGCGGTTCTTC. Its translation: CASSFSAGYNERFF.

V and J are TRBV7-6 and TRBJ2-1; D unresolved. Per germline, CDR1 SGHVS and CDR2 FNYEAQ. V lost 5 bases and J lost 5, with 10 bases in between. There are 13 residues in the CDR3. The CDR3 region is CASSAFADNEQFF. The CDR3 DNA reads TGTGCCAGCAGCGCATTCGCTGACAATGAGCAGTTCTTC.

The chain combines TRBV29-1 with TRBJ2-3, with D maybe TRBD1 (5 bases). V lost 2 bases and J lost 3, with 12 bases in between. This CDR3 is 14 amino acids long. Germline V lookup: CDR1 SQVTM, CDR2 ANQGSEA. The CDR3 nucleotides read TGCAGCGTTGAAAAGCAGCAGGGAACAGATACGCAGTATTTT. As protein: CSVEKQQGTDTQYF.

Concerning this clonotype itself: A much larger clone sits a single nucleotide away, making a read error possible. V is TRBV7-8 and J is TRBJ1-1; no definite D call. Looked up from germline, CDR1 is SGHVS and CDR2 is FQNEAQ. This CDR3 is built from 14 residues. CDR3 sequence reads: CANSVRMENTEAFF. CDR3 DNA: TGTGCCAACAGCGTCCGGATGGAGAACACTGAAGCTTTCTTT.

The chain links TRBV27 to TRBJ1-2, with 7 bases aligning to TRBD1. The ends lost 8 bases at V and 6 bases at J; junction bases unmatched: 12. Looked up from germline, CDR1 is MNHEY and CDR2 is SMNVEV (reference sequence). This CDR3 spans 14 amino acids. The CDR3 reads CASARGGDFDGYTF. DNA of the CDR3: TGTGCCAGCGCTCGAGGGGGCGATTTCGATGGCTACACCTTC.

This sequence joins TRBV6-1 and TRBJ2-5, with D perhaps matching TRBD1 or TRBD2 (6 bases each). The V gene's germline CDR1 is MNHNS and CDR2 SASEGT. V was pared by 7 bases and J by 11 bases, with 26 bases between. The CDR3 sequence is 15 residues long. In DNA, the CDR3 is TGTGCCAGCACGACCACGGGGGCGGGGCGGTATGAGCAGTACTTC. This sequence encodes CASTTTGAGRYEQYF.

The CDR3 region is CASSRYGGQNYEQYF. In DNA form, the CDR3 reads TGTGCCAGCAGCCGATACGGGGGACAGAACTACGAGCAGTACTTC. The chain links TRBV6-1 to TRBJ2-5; perhaps TRBD1 as D (7 bases). The J call is doubtful: the DNA matches TRBJ2-7 better. The germline V gene has CDR1 MNHNS and CDR2 SASEGT. The CDR3 extends over 15 amino acids.

V and J are TRBV27 and TRBJ1-2; 10 nucleotides match TRBD1. This CDR3 is 17 amino acids long. After removal of 6 bases from V and 4 bases from J, the junction contained 14 bases not matched to a gene. The germline V gene has CDR1 MNHEY and CDR2 SMNVEV (reference sequence). CDR3 protein: CASSIDGTGEGGYGYTF. As DNA, the CDR3 is TGTGCCAGCAGCATCGACGGGACAGGGGAAGGAGGCTATGGCTACACCTTC.

V and J are TRBV29-1 and TRBJ2-5, with a possible D match to TRBD2 (5 bases). TRBJ2-7 matches the DNA end more closely, so the J call is doubtful. This CDR3 comprises 13 residues. CDR1 is SQVTM and CDR2 is ANQGSEA in the germline V gene. CDR3 amino acids: CSATISGSREQYF. The CDR3 nucleotides read TGCAGCGCGACCATTTCGGGGTCTCGCGAGCAGTACTTC.

V gene TRBV4-2 combines with J gene TRBJ2-3; D not resolved. Germline V gives CDR1 LGHNA, CDR2 YNFKEQ. V was shortened by 4 bases and J by 7 bases, with 12 bases between the two germline ends. The CDR3 has 13 residues. DNA of the CDR3: TGTGCCAGCAGCCCGGTCGAAGTAAATACGCAGTATTTT. Translating gives CASSPVEVNTQYF.

Here the CDR3 DNA reads TGTGCTAGTGAAGATAGTCAAGAGACCCAGTACTTC. This sequence encodes CASEDSQETQYF. The rearrangement links TRBV12-5 to TRBJ2-5; no definite D call. The germline V gene has CDR1 LGHNT and CDR2 FRNRAP. This CDR3 has 12 residues. V was pared by 7 bases and J by 2 bases, with 8 bases between.

The rearrangement links TRBV12-3 or TRBV12-4 to TRBJ2-1, with 12 bases aligning to TRBD2. CDR3 length: 19 amino acids. The V segment lost 5 bases and the J segment 3 bases; nucleotides outside the gene matches: 14. CDR3 sequence: CASSPLPPLAGGLYNEQFF. Here the CDR3 DNA reads TGTGCCAGCAGTCCCCTTCCCCCACTAGCGGGAGGCCTCTACAATGAGCAGTTCTTC.

The chain carries TRBV20-1 and TRBJ2-1; 9 nucleotides match TRBD2. CDR1 is DFQATT and CDR2 is SNEGSKA in the germline V gene (reference sequence). Trimming at V came to 3 bases and at J to 7 bases, leaving 10 bases not matched to a gene. This CDR3 is built from 15 residues. The CDR3 here is CSASTSGGPRNEQFF. CDR3 nucleotide sequence: TGCAGTGCTAGTACGAGCGGGGGGCCTCGGAATGAGCAGTTCTTC.

The sample holds a few counts of this clonotype. V and J are TRBV5-1 and TRBJ2-3; TRBD2 agrees at 9 bases. The length of the CDR3 is 15 residues. Germline V gene lookup returns CDR1 SGHRS and CDR2 YFSETQ. Trimming took 8 bases from V and 4 from J; bases not matched to a gene: 11. The DNA of the CDR3 is TGCGCCAGTGGAGCGGGAGGTCACCGCGCAGATACGCAGTATTTT. Translation gives CASGAGGHRADTQYF.

The V and J genes are TRBV28 and TRBJ1-4; D not resolved. Trimming cost V 7 bases and J 4 bases, with 13 bases left between them. Germline assignment: CDR1 MDHEN and CDR2 SYDVKM. The CDR3 contains 14 residues. In DNA form, the CDR3 reads TGTGCCAGCACAGGACGAGATGGTAATGAAAAACTGTTTTTT. It specifies CASTGRDGNEKLFF.

The CDR3 DNA reads TGTGCCAGCAGTGGCTCAATAGAAACTAATGAAAAACTGTTTTTT. Amino acids: CASSGSIETNEKLFF. The chain employs TRBV2 and TRBJ1-4; the D is unclear. Germline CDR1 is SNHLY and CDR2 is FYNNEI. V was trimmed by 4 bases and J by 1 base, leaving 10 bases between them. The CDR3 runs 15 residues.

The chain employs TRBV27 and TRBJ2-7, with 8 bases matching TRBD1. Near its end, the DNA agrees better with TRBJ2-5, so the J call may be wrong. Germline values: CDR1 MNHEY, CDR2 SMNVEV (reference sequence). There are 15 residues in the CDR3. CDR3: CASHPGTGVRETQYF. Written as DNA, the CDR3 is TGTGCCAGTCACCCCGGGACAGGTGTAAGGGAGACCCAGTACTTC.

The chain is built from TRBV12-3 or TRBV12-4 and TRBJ2-7; no clear D gene. Deletions cut 1 base from V and 0 bases from J, with 13 bases between. The CDR3 has 16 amino acids. The CDR3, as DNA: TGTGCCAGCAGTTTAGTCCCCGGGCGGAGCTCCTACGAGCAGTACTTC. This sequence encodes CASSLVPGRSSYEQYF.

This chain joins TRBV9 and TRBJ2-2; a possible D gene is TRBD2 (6 bases). There are 18 residues in the CDR3. Trimming took off 0 bases at V and 3 bases at J, with 18 bases between the two ends. The germline gives CDR1 SGDLS, CDR2 YYNGEE. CDR3 amino acids: CASSVDRGMGTHTGELFF. CDR3 DNA sequence: TGTGCCAGCAGCGTAGATCGGGGGATGGGGACCCACACCGGGGAGCTGTTTTTT.

The chain has TRBV7-9 and TRBJ1-4; possibly TRBD1 for D (5 bases). CDR3 length: 17 amino acids. With 1 base removed from V and 1 base from J, the gap between germline ends came to 13 bases. From germline, CDR1 is SEHNR and CDR2 FQNEAQ (reference sequence). This CDR3 is CASSLGGTIKTNEKLFF. The CDR3 DNA follows: TGTGCCAGCAGCTTAGGAGGGACGATCAAAACTAATGAAAAACTGTTTTTT.

Comment on this clonotype: This sequence may be a read error, since a much larger clone differs from it by one base. The rearrangement joins TRBV7-9 to TRBJ1-2; maybe TRBD1 (5 bases). The germline V gene has CDR1 SEHNR and CDR2 FQNEAQ (reference sequence). CDR3 size: 13 residues. The CDR3 is CASSKGTVYGHTF. CDR3 nucleotides: TGTGCCAGCAGCAAGGGGACCGTCTATGGCCACACCTTC.

A word on this clonotype: At one boundary the junction diverges from the germline segment, which might be a read error. This chain links TRBV20-1 with TRBJ1-2; D gene unclear. CDR1 is DFQATT, CDR2 SNEGSKA, per germline (reference sequence). The CDR3 spans 13 residues. The CDR3 region has the DNA TGCAGTGCTAGAGAAGAACTGAACTATGGCCACACCTTC. Amino acids: CSAREELNYGHTF.